These 17 T cell receptor beta chains came from one sample sequenced in a study of immune cell composition in non-small cell lung cancer. Only in-frame clones appear in the TCRdb table, and some are missing; sequencing was by immunoSEQ multiplex PCR. This table has 7,200 or so clones, about 68% appearing once. Normal lung was taken at the farthest possible site, at least 3 cm from tumour. Sequences were obtained from non-adjacent lung tissue. These TCRs come from a human donor with non-small cell lung cancer.

The chain links TRBV15 to TRBJ1-2, with D unclear. The V gene lost 2 bases and the J gene lost 3 bases, with 10 bases spanning the gap. Germline-derived CDR1 and CDR2 are LNHNV and YYDKDF (reference sequence). The CDR3 has 14 amino acids. CDR3 sequence (DNA): TGTGCCACCAGCAGAAGTCTCAGGTACTATGGCTACACCTTC. This translates into CATSRSLRYYGYTF.

The gene calls are TRBV11-1 and TRBJ2-7; TRBD1 is a possible D gene (5 bases). V was pared by 1 base and J by 3 bases, with 10 bases between. Per the germline V gene, CDR1 is SGHAT and CDR2 is FQDESV (reference sequence). This CDR3 spans 14 amino acids. CDR3 residues: CASSLVGAIYEQYF. CDR3 nucleotide sequence: TGTGCCAGCAGCTTAGTTGGGGCGATCTACGAGCAGTACTTC.

This clone appeared a few times. The chain has TRBV15 and TRBJ2-7; unclear D gene. The CDR3 sequence is 17 residues long. Trimming stripped 0 bases from V and 0 bases from J, with 15 bases between. Germline V lookup: CDR1 LNHNV, CDR2 YYDKDF (reference sequence). The CDR3 reads CATSRDNKRTSSYEQYF. Here the CDR3 DNA reads TGTGCCACCAGCAGAGATAATAAACGAACGAGCTCCTACGAGCAGTACTTC.

The rearrangement joins TRBV6-1 to TRBJ2-1; 9 nucleotides align to TRBD2. Germline CDR1 MNHNS, CDR2 SASEGT. The ends lost 0 bases at V and 7 bases at J; junction bases unmatched: 7. The CDR3 loop spans 16 amino acids. DNA of the CDR3: TGTGCCAGCAGTGAAGCGGGGCTAGCGGGAAGGAATGAGCAGTTCTTC. This sequence encodes CASSEAGLAGRNEQFF.

The gene calls are TRBV28 and TRBJ2-7, with D possibly matching TRBD1 (6 bases). The CDR3 length is 15 residues. V was clipped by 6 bases and J by 3 bases, with 18 bases between them. CDR1 is MDHEN and CDR2 is SYDVKM in the germline V gene. As DNA, the CDR3 is TGTGCCAGCAGACCTAGGGACATCCGAGACTACGAGCAGTACTTC. Translation: CASRPRDIRDYEQYF.

The J gene is TRBJ1-3, the V gene TRBV7-9, with D possibly matching TRBD1 (5 bases). V lost 5 bases, J lost 1 base, and 12 bases lay in between. Germline CDR1 SEHNR, CDR2 FQNEAQ (reference sequence). The length of the CDR3 is 15 residues. Here the CDR3 DNA reads TGTGCCAGCAGCCGTGACAGCTTATCTGGAAACACCATATATTTT. Translation: CASSRDSLSGNTIYF.

The chain links TRBV11-3 to TRBJ1-5; D perhaps matches TRBD1 (5 bases). This CDR3 has 18 amino acids. The germline V and J ends were trimmed by 8 bases and 0 bases, with 23 bases remaining between them. The germline gives CDR1 SGHNT, CDR2 YENEEA. CDR3 nucleotides: TGTGCCAGCCGGGGGAAGGGTGGGGCATTTGGTAGCAATCAGCCCCAGCATTTT. Encoded protein: CASRGKGGAFGSNQPQHF.

This chain joins TRBV5-1 and TRBJ1-3; D unresolved. The V and J ends lost 7 bases and 0 bases respectively, with 11 bases between them. In germline, CDR1 is SGHRS, CDR2 YFSETQ. This CDR3 has 14 amino acids. The chain's CDR3 is CASRDLTSGNTIYF. The DNA of the CDR3 is TGCGCCAGCCGGGATCTCACCTCTGGAAACACCATATATTTT. Complete variable domain (other parts from reference TRBV5-1 and TRBJ1-3): KAGVTQTPRYLIKTRGQQVTLSCSPISGHRSVSWYQQTPGQGLQFLFEYFSETQRNKGNFPGRFSGRQFSNSRSEMNVSTLELGDSALYLCASRDLTSGNTIYFGEGSWLTVV.

This chain connects TRBV4-3 to TRBJ2-5, with D possibly matching TRBD1 (6 bases). Germline CDR1 reads LGHNA; CDR2 reads YSLEER. V lost 0 bases to trimming and J lost 5 bases, with 7 bases between them. CDR3 length equals 13 residues. CDR3 sequence (DNA): TGCGCCAGCAGCCAAGATCAGGGGGAGACCCAGTACTTC. Protein product: CASSQDQGETQYF.

This clone was recorded once. The V call is TRBV5-1, the J call TRBJ2-7; a possible D gene is TRBD1 (6 bases). The CDR3 has 14 amino acids. Germline CDR1 is SGHRS and CDR2 is YFSETQ. V was cut by 2 bases and J by 3 bases, with 12 bases left in between. CDR3 sequence (DNA): TGCGCCAGCAGCTTAGGGGGAGTAAACTACGAGCAGTACTTC. Translation gives CASSLGGVNYEQYF.

The chain joins TRBV5-1 to TRBJ2-1; TRBD2 aligns across 14 bases. CDR3 size: 18 residues. After removal of 1 base from V and 10 bases from J, the junction contained 13 bases not matched to a gene. The germline V gene has CDR1 SGHRS and CDR2 YFSETQ. The CDR3 nucleotides read TGCGCCAGCAGCTTGACCGACTCGGGACTAGCGGGAGTTAAAGAGCAGTTCTTC. It yields the protein CASSLTDSGLAGVKEQFF. Full variable domain (rest looked up from reference TRBV5-1 and TRBJ2-1): KAGVTQTPRYLIKTRGQQVTLSCSPISGHRSVSWYQQTPGQGLQFLFEYFSETQRNKGNFPGRFSGRQFSNSRSEMNVSTLELGDSALYLCASSLTDSGLAGVKEQFFGPGTRLTVL.

This clone is a singleton in its sample. This chain uses TRBV7-2 with TRBJ2-1, with D maybe TRBD1 (5 bases). Per germline, CDR1 SGHTA and CDR2 FQGNSA. Trimming shortened V by 2 bases and J by 7 bases, and 12 bases separated the two germline ends. The CDR3 contains 14 residues. The CDR3 reads CASSLQGGLNEQFF. The CDR3 nucleotides read TGTGCCAGCAGCTTACAGGGCGGTTTGAATGAGCAGTTCTTC.

In its sample, this clone was seen a few times. The chain joins TRBV21-1 to TRBJ2-7; whether TRBD2, the table's D call, matches the DNA was not checked. TRBV21-1 is termed a pseudogene. CDR3 length: 14 residues. CDR3 sequence reads: CRLLGGWVSYEQYF. CDR3 nucleotide sequence: TGCCGGTTGTTGGGGGGGTGGGTTTCCTACGAGCAGTACTTC.

V gene TRBV6-4 combines with J gene TRBJ2-3; 10 bases match TRBD2. V was pared by 4 bases and J by 2 bases, with 3 bases of the junction left unmatched. The germline gives CDR1 MRHNA, CDR2 SNTAGT. The CDR3 runs to 15 residues. This CDR3 is CASSVGTSDTDTQYF. CDR3 coding DNA: TGTGCCAGCAGTGTCGGGACTAGCGACACAGATACGCAGTATTTT.

This clone was detected once. The V and J genes are TRBV28 and TRBJ2-3; 14 nucleotides align to TRBD2. V shed 5 bases and J 5 bases; nucleotides not matched to a gene: 24. Germline V gene data show CDR1 as MDHEN and CDR2 as SYDVKM. The CDR3 sequence is 22 residues long. The CDR3 region has the DNA TGTGCCAGCAGTCCTTCGACTAGCGGGAGGGCCTTTAAGAGTAATAGGGGAGATACGCAGTATTTT. Amino acid sequence: CASSPSTSGRAFKSNRGDTQYF.

In this sample, this clone is medium-sized. This chain connects TRBV11-2 to TRBJ1-2; D gene ambiguous. Germline CDR1 is SGHAT and CDR2 is FQNNGV. The V end lost 0 bases, the J end lost 7 bases, and 9 bases lay between the germline ends. This CDR3 has 13 residues. The CDR3 sequence: CASSLDLGGGYTF. CDR3 coding DNA: TGTGCCAGCAGCTTAGATCTCGGCGGTGGCTACACCTTC. The full variable domain, its missing parts supplied by reference TRBV11-2 and TRBJ1-2, is EAGVAQSPRYKIIEKRQSVAFWCNPISGHATLYWYQQILGQGPKLLIQFQNNGVVDDSQLPKDRFSAERLKGVDSTLKIQPAKLEDSAVYLCASSLDLGGGYTFGSGTRLTVV.

In the case of this clone: The same CDR3 can be traced to other DNA sequences in this sample. The gene calls are TRBV2 and TRBJ1-2, with 8 bases fitting TRBD1. Germline-derived CDR1 and CDR2 are SNHLY and FYNNEI. The CDR3 runs 14 residues. Trimming removed 5 bases from V and 5 bases from J; junction bases left unmatched: 7. Written as DNA, the CDR3 is TGTGCCAGCAGTATGAGGACAGGGCGATATGGCTACACCTTC. Its translation is CASSMRTGRYGYTF.